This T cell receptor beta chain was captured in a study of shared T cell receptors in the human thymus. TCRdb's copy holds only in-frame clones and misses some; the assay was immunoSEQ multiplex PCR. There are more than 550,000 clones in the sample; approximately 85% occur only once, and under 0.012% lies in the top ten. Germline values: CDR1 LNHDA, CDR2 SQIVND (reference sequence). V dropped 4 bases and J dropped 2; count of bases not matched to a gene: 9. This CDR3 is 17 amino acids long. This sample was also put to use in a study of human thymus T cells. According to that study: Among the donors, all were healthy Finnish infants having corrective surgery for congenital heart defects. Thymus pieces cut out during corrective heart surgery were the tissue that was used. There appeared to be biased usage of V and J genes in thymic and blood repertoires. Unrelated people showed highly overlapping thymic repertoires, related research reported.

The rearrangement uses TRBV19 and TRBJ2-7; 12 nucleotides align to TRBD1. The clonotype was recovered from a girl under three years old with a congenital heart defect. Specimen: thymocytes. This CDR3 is CASSTPSGDRGPYEQYF. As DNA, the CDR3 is TGTGCCAGTAGTACGCCCTCCGGGGACAGGGGGCCCTACGAGCAGTACTTC. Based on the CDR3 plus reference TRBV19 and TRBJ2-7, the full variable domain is DGGITQSPKYLFRKEGQNVTLSCEQNLNHDAMYWYRQDPGQGLRLIYYSQIVNDFQKGDIAEGYSVSREKKESFPLTVTSAQKNPTAFYLCASSTPSGDRGPYEQYFGPGTRLTVT.